Each of the 5 T cell receptor beta chains below was sequenced from the same sample in a study of blood T cells in healthy people across ages. The authors ran a second PCR of about 7 to 11 cycles using a sample-barcoded 5' primer and a J-beta primer mix. TCRdb reprocessed the 5' RACE reads with MiXCR, giving one entry per CDR3 protein. This table holds 700,000 to 800,000 distinct CDR3 sequences, around 40% found once. Sequencing used blood. These receptors came from a woman in her sixties in good health.

This clonotype was counted ten times or more. Germline is not matched at one junction end, which may reflect a read error. The rearrangement links TRBV7-9 to TRBJ2-7, with 9 bases identical to TRBD2. The CDR3 loop spans 14 amino acids. Germline V lookup: CDR1 SEHNR, CDR2 FQNEAQ (reference sequence). CDR3 sequence reads: CASSLGTSSYEQYF. CDR3 sequence (DNA): TGTGCCAGCAGTTTAGGGACTAGCAGCTACGAGCAGTACTTC.

V usage is TRBV29-1 and J usage is TRBJ2-7, with D possibly being TRBD2 (6 bases). The tail of the sequence fits TRBJ2-5 better, so the J call may be wrong. The length of the CDR3 is 12 residues. Germline V lookup: CDR1 SQVTM, CDR2 ANQGSEA. This CDR3 is CSVEPGVETQYF. CDR3 sequence (DNA): TGCAGCGTTGAACCGGGGGTGGAGACCCAGTACTTC.

A single count supports this clonotype. The V gene is TRBV3-1, the J gene TRBJ2-1; unclear D gene. CDR3 length: 14 residues. Germline values: CDR1 LGHDT, CDR2 YNNKEL (reference sequence). V was trimmed by 3 bases and J by 5 bases, leaving 11 bases between them. CDR3 sequence: CASSQVQENNEQFF. CDR3 nucleotide sequence: TGTGCCAGCAGCCAGGTGCAGGAGAACAATGAGCAGTTCTTC.

This clonotype was seen ten or more times. At one end the junction does not follow the germline gene, possibly because of a read error. This sequence joins TRBV5-4 and TRBJ2-1; D possibly corresponds to TRBD2 (6 bases). This CDR3 comprises 15 residues. Germline CDR1 SGHNT, CDR2 YYREEE (reference sequence). Written as DNA, the CDR3 is TGCGCCAGCAGCTTGGGCGGGGCGTCCTACAATGAGCAGTTCTTC. Residues: CASSLGGASYNEQFF.

This chain joins TRBV7-2 and TRBJ2-2, with a tentative D call TRBD1 (7 bases). The CDR3 runs to 16 residues. The germline gives CDR1 SGHTA, CDR2 FQGNSA. V was pared by 2 bases and J by 6 bases, with 16 bases between. The CDR3 spells CASSLRGRGSPGELFF. The CDR3 DNA reads TGTGCCAGCAGCTTAAGGGGGCGGGGTTCCCCCGGGGAGCTGTTTTTT.